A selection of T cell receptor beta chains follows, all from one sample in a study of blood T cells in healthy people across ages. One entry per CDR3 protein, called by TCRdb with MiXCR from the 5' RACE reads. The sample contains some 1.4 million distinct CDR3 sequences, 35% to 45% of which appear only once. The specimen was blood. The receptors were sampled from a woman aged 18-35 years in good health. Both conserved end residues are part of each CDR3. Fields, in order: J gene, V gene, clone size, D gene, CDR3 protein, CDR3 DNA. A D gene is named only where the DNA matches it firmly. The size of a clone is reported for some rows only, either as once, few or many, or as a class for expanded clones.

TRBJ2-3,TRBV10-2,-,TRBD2,CASSKGRGTDTQYF,TGCGCCAGCAGTAAGGGGAGGGGCACAGATACGCAGTATTTT
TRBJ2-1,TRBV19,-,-,CASSIGHNEQFF,TGTGCCAGTAGTATCGGGCACAATGAGCAGTTCTTC
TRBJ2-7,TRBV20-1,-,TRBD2,CSAAGDLNYEQYF,TGCAGTGCAGCGGGGGACCTCAACTACGAGCAGTACTTC
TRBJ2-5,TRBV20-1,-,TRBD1,CSARARTGRETQYF,TGCAGTGCTAGAGCCAGGACAGGGCGAGAGACCCAGTACTTC
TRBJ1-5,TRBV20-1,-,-,CSAVGTDQPQHF,TGCAGTGCTGTTGGGACCGATCAGCCCCAGCATTTT
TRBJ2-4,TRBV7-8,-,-,CASSLSRHGSAKNIQYF,TGTGCCAGCAGCTTAAGCCGTCACGGGAGCGCCAAAAACATTCAGTACTTC
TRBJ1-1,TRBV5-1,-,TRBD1,CASSPDRAAAEAFF,TGCGCCAGCAGCCCGGACAGGGCGGCGGCTGAAGCTTTCTTT
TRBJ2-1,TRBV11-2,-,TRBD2,CASSFLAGAGDEQFF,TGCGCCAGCAGCTTTCTAGCGGGGGCGGGGGATGAGCAGTTCTTC
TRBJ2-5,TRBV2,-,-,CASRRAAGQETQYF,TGTGCCAGCAGGCGAGCGGCAGGACAGGAGACCCAGTACTTC
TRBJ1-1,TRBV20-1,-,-,CSARGQNTEAFF,TGCAGTGCTAGGGGACAGAACACTGAAGCTTTCTTT
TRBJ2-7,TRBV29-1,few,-,CSVTDWSYEQYF,TGCAGCGTTACGGACTGGTCTTACGAGCAGTACTTC
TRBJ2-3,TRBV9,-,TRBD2,CASTGGEGTDTQYF,TGTGCCAGCACCGGGGGGGAGGGCACAGATACGCAGTATTTT
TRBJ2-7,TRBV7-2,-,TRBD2,CASSLAGLGRDYEQYF,TGTGCCAGCAGCTTAGCGGGACTAGGTCGGGATTACGAGCAGTACTTC
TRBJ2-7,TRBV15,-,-,CATSREEGGFYEQYF,TGTGCCACCAGCAGAGAGGAGGGAGGCTTCTACGAGCAGTACTTC
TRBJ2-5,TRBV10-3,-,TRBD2,CAIRSGRASETQYF,TGTGCCATCAGAAGCGGGAGGGCAAGTGAGACCCAGTACTTC
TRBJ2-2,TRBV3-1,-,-,CASSQSTNTGELFF,TGTGCCAGCAGCCAAAGCACTAACACCGGGGAGCTGTTTTTT
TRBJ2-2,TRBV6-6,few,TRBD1,CASSQDRGSTGELFF,TGTGCCAGCAGCCAGGACAGGGGGAGCACCGGGGAGCTGTTTTTT
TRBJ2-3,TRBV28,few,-,CARVQRADTQYF,TGTGCCAGGGTACAACGGGCAGATACGCAGTATTTT
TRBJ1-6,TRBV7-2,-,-,CASSLVDSSTLHF,TGTGCCAGCAGCTTAGTCGACAGTTCAACCCTCCACTTT
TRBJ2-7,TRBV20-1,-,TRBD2,CSAPGLAGAGLDNEQYF,TGCAGTGCCCCGGGACTAGCGGGAGCGGGGTTAGACAATGAGCAGTACTTC
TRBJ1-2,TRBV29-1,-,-,CSVGSGAEGYTF,TGCAGCGTTGGCTCGGGGGCGGAGGGCTACACCTTC
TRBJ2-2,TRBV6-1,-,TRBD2,CASGRTGGPTGELFF,TGTGCCAGCGGGCGGACGGGGGGGCCGACCGGGGAGCTGTTTTTT
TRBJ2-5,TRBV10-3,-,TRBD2,CAIRGGSPNEQYF,TGTGCCATCAGGGGGGGGTCCCCCAATGAGCAGTACTTC
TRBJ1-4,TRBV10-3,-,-,CAISVLPQGTGEKLFF,TGTGCCATCAGTGTCCTGCCACAGGGAACGGGTGAAAAACTGTTTTTT
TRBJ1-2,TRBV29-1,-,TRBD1,CSDLGQGITNYGYTF,TGCAGCGACCTGGGACAGGGGATAACTAACTATGGCTACACCTTC
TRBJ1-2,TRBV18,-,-,CASSPGAGVFDYGYTF,TGTGCCAGCTCCCCGGGGGCAGGGGTTTTCGACTATGGCTACACCTTC
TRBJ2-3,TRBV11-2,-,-,CASSLSIGDTQYF,TGTGCCAGCAGCTTAAGTATTGGGGATACGCAGTATTTT
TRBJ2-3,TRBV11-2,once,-,CASSPHGATSRADTQYF,TGTGCCAGCAGCCCCCACGGGGCGACTAGTAGGGCAGATACGCAGTATTTT
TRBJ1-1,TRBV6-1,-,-,CATKTDLNTEAFF,TGTGCCACGAAGACAGACCTTAACACTGAAGCTTTCTTT
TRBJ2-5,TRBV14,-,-,CASSQGWPQETQYF,TGTGCCAGCAGCCAAGGATGGCCGCAAGAGACCCAGTACTTC
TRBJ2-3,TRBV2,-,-,CASSLDVYTDTQYF,TGTGCCAGCAGTTTGGACGTATACACAGATACGCAGTATTTT
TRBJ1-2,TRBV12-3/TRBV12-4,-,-,CASSLGNHYGYTF,TGTGCCAGCAGTTTAGGCAATCACTATGGCTACACCTTC
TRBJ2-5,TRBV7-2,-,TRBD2,CASSHLAGGLGGNEQYF,TGTGCGAGCAGCCATCTAGCGGGGGGGCTAGGTGGGAATGAGCAGTACTTC
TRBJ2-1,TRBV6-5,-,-,CASSVGAKQFF,TGTGCCAGCAGTGTAGGGGCTAAGCAGTTCTTC
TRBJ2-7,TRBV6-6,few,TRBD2,CASSYQGGPYEQYF,TGTGCCAGCAGTTACCAGGGAGGGCCCTACGAGCAGTACTTC